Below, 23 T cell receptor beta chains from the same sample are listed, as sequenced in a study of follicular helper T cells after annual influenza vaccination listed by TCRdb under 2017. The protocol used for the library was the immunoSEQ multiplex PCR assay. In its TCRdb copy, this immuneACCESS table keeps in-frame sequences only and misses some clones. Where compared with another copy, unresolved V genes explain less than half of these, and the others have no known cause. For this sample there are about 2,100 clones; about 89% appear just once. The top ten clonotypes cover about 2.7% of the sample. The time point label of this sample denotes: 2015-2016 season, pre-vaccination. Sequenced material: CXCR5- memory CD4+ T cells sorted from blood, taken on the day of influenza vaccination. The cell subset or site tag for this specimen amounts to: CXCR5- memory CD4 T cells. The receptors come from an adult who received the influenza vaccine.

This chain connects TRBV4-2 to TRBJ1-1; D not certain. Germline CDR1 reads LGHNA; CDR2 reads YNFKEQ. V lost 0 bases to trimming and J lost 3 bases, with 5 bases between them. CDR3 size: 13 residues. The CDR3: CASSQDRDTEAFF. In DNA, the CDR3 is TGTGCCAGCAGCCAAGACCGCGACACTGAAGCTTTCTTT.

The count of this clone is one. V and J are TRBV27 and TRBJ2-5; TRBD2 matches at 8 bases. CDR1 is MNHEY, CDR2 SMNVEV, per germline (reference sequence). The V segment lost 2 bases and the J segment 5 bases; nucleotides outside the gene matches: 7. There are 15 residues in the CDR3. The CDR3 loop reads CASSLTGGPGETQYF. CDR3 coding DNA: TGTGCCAGCAGTTTAACGGGAGGGCCCGGGGAGACCCAGTACTTC.

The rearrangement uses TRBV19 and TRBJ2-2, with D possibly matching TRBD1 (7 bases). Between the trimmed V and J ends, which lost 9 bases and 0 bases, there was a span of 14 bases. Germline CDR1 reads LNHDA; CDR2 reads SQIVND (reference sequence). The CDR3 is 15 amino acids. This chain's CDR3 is CASLEGTANTGELFF. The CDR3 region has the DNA TGTGCCAGCTTGGAGGGGACAGCGAACACCGGGGAGCTGTTTTTT.

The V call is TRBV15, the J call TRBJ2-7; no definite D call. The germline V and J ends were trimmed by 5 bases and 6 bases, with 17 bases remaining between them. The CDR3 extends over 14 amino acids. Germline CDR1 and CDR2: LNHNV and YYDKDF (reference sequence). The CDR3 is CATSAQGPLVEQYF. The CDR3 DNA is TGTGCCACCAGCGCCCAAGGACCCCTCGTCGAGCAGTACTTC.

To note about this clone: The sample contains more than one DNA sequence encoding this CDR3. The CDR3, as DNA: TGTGCCAGCAGCAAAGGGAGAGGGGGGACAAGCAATCAGCCCCAGCATTTT. This sequence encodes CASSKGRGGTSNQPQHF. The chain recombines TRBV21-1 with TRBJ1-5. TRBV21-1 is an annotated pseudogene. The CDR3 is 17 amino acids.

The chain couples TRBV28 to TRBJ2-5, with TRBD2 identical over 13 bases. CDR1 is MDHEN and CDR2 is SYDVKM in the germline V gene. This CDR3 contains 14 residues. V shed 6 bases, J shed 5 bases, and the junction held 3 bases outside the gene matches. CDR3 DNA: TGTGCCAGCAGCACTAGCGGGGGGGCGGAGACCCAGTACTTC. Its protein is CASSTSGGAETQYF. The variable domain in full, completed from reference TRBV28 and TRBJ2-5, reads DVKVTQSSRYLVKRTGEKVFLECVQDMDHENMFWYRQDPGLGLRLIYFSYDVKMKEKGDIPEGYSVSREKKERFSLILESASTNQTSMYLCASSTSGGAETQYFGPGTRLLVL.

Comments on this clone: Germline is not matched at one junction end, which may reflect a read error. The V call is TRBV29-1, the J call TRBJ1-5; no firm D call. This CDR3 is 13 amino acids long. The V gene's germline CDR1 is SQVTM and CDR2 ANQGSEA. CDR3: CSVQEQLDQPQHF. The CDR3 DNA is TGCAGCGTTCAAGAACAGCTTGATCAGCCCCAGCATTTT.

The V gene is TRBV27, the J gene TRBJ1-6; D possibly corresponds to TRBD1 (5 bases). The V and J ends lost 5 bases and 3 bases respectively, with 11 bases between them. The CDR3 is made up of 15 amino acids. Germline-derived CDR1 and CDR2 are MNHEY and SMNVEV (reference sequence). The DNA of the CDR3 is TGTGCCAGCAGTGAGAGGGGTGGCTATAATTCACCCCTCCACTTT. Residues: CASSERGGYNSPLHF.

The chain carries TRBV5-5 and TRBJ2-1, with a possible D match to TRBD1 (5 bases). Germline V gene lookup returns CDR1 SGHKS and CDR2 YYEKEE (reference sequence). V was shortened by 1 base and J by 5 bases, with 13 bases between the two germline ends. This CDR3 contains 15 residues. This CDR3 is CASSLPWGVNNEQFF. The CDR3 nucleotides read TGTGCCAGCAGCTTGCCTTGGGGCGTTAACAATGAGCAGTTCTTC.

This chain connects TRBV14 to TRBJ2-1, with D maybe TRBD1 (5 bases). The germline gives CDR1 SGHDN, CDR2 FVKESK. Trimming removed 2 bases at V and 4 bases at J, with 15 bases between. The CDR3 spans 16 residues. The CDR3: CASSQRRGPGYNEQFF. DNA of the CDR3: TGTGCCAGCAGCCAACGAAGGGGCCCTGGGTACAATGAGCAGTTCTTC.

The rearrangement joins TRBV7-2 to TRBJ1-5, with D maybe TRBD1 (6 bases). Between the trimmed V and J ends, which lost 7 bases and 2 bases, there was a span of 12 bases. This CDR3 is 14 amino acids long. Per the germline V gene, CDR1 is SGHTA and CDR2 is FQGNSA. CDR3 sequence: CASTTAGGNQPQHF. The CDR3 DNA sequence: TGTGCCAGCACCACGGCAGGGGGCAATCAGCCCCAGCATTTT.

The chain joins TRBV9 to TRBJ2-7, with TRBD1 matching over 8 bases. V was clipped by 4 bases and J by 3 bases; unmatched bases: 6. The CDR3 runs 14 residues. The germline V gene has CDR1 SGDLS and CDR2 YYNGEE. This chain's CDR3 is CASSPRTGLYEQYF. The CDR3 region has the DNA TGTGCCAGCAGCCCCCGGACAGGGCTCTACGAGCAGTACTTC.

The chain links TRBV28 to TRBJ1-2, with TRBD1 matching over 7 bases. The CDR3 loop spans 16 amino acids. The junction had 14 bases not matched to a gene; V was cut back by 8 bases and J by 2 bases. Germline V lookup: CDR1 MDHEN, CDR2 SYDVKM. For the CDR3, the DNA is TGTGCCAGCCAGGGGGGCAGGGGGAATTTGAACTATGGCTACACCTTC. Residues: CASQGGRGNLNYGYTF.

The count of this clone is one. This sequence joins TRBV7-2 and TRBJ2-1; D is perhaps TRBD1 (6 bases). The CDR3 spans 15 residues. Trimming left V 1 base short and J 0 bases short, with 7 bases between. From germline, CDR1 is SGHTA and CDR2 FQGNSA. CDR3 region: CASSLEGGSYNEQFF. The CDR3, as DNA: TGTGCCAGCAGCTTAGAAGGGGGCTCCTACAATGAGCAGTTCTTC.

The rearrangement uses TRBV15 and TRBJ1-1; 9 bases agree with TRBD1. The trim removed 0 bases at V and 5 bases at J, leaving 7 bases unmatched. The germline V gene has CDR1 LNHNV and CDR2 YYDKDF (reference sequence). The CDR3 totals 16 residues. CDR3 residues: CATSRDGGTGRTEAFF. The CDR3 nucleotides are TGTGCCACCAGCAGAGATGGGGGGACAGGGAGAACTGAAGCTTTCTTT.

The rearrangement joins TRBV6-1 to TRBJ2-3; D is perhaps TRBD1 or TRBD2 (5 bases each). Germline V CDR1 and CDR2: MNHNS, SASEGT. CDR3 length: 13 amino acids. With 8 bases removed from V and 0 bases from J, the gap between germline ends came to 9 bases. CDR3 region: CASHGASTDTQYF. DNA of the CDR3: TGTGCCAGCCACGGGGCTAGCACAGATACGCAGTATTTT.

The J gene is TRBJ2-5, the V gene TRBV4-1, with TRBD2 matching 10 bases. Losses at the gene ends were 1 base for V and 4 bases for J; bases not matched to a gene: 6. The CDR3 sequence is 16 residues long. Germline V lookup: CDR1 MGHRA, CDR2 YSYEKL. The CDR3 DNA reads TGCGCCAGCAGCCAAGCTCAGCGGGAGGGTTCAGAGACCCAGTACTTC. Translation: CASSQAQREGSETQYF.

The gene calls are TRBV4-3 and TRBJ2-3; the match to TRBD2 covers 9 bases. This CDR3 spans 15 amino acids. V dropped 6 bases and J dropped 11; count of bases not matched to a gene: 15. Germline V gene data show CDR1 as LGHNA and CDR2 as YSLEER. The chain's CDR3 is CASREDRGGAYLQYF. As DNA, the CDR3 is TGCGCCAGCAGAGAAGACCGCGGGGGGGCTTATCTGCAGTATTTT.

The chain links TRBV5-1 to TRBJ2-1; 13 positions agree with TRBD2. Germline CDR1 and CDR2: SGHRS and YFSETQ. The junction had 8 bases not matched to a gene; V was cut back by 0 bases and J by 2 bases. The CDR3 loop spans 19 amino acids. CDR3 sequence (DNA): TGCGCCAGCAGCTTGGTAGGGACTAGCGGGGAGTATACCTACAATGAGCAGTTCTTC. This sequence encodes CASSLVGTSGEYTYNEQFF.

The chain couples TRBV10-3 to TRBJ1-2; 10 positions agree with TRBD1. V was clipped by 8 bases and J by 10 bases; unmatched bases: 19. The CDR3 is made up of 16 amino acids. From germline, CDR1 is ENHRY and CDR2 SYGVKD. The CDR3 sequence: CAIGLGGGQGSPTYTF. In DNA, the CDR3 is TGTGCCATCGGTCTAGGGGGGGGACAGGGGTCCCCCACCTACACCTTC.

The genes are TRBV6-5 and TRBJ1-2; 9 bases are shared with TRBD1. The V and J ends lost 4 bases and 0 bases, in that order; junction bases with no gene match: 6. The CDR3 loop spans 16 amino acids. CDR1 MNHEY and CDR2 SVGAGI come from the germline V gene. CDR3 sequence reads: CASSSRGQGSNYGYTF. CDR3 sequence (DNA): TGTGCCAGCAGTTCCCGGGGACAGGGATCTAACTATGGCTACACCTTC.

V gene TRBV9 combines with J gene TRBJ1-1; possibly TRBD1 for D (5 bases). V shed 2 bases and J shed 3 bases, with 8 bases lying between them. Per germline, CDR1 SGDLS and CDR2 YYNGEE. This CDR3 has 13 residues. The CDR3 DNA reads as TGTGCCAGCAGCGTGGACATGGACACTGAAGCTTTCTTT. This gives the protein CASSVDMDTEAFF.

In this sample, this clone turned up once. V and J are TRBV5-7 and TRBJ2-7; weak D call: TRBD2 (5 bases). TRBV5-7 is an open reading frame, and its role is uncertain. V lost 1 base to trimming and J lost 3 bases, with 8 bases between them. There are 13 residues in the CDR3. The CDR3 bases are TGTGCCAGCAGCTTGCCAACTAGCTACGAGCAGTACTTC. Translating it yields CASSLPTSYEQYF.